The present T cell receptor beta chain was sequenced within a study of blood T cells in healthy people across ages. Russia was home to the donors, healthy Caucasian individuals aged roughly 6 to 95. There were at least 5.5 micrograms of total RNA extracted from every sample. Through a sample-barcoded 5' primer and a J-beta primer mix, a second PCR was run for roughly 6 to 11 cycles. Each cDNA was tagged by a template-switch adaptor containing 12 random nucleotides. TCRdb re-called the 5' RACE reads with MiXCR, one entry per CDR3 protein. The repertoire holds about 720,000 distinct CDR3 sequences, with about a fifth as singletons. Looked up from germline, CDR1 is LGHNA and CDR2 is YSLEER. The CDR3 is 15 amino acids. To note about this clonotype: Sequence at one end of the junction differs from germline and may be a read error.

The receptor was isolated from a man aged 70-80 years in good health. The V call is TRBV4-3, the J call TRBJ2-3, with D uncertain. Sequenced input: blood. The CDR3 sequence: CAGSQDLGNPDTQYF. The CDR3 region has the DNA TGCGCCGGCAGCCAAGACTTAGGGAATCCGGATACGCAGTATTTT.